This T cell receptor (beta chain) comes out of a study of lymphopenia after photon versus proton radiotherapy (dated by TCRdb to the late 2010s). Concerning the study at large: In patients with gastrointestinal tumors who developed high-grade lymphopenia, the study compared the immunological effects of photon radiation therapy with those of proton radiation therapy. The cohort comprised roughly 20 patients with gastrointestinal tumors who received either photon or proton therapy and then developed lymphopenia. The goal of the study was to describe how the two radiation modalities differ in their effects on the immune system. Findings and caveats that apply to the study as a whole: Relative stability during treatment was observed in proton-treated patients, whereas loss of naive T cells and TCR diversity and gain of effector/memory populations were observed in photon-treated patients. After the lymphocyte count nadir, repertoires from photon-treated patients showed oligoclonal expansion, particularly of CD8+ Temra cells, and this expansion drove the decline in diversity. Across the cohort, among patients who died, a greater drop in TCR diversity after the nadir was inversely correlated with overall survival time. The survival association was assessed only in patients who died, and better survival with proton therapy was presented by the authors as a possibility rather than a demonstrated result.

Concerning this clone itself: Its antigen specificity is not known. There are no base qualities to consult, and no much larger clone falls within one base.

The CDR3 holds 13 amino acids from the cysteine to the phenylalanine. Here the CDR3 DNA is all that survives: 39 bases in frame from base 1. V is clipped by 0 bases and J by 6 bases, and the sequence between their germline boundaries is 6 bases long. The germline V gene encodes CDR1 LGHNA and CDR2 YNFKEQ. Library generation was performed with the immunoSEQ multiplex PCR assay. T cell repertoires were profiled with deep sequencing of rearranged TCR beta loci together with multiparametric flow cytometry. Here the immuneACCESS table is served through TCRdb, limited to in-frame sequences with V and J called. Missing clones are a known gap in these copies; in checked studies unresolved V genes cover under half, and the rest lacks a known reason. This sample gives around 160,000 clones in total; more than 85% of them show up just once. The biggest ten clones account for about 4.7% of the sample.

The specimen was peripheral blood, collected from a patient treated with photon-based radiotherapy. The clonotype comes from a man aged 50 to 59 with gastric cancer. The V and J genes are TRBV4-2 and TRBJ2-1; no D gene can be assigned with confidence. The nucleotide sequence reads TGTGCCAGCAGCCAAGAAGAAGGCAATGAGCAGTTCTTC. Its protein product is CASSQEEGNEQFF.